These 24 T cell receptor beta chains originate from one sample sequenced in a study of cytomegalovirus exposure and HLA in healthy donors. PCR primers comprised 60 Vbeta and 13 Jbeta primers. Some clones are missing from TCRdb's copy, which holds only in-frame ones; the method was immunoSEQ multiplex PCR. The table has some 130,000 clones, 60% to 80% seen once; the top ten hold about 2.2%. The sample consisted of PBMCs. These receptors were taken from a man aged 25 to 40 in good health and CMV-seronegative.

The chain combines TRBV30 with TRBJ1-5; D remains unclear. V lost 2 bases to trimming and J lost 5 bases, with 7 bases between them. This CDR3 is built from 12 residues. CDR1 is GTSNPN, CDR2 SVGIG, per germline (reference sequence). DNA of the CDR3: TGTGCCTGGAGTTTCCCCTATCAGCCCCAGCATTTT. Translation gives CAWSFPYQPQHF.

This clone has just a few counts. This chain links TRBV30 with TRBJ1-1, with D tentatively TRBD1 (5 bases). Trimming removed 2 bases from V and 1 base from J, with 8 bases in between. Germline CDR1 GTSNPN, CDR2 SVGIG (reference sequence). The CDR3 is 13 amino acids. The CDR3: CAWSWRGNTEAFF. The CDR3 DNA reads TGTGCCTGGAGTTGGAGGGGGAACACTGAAGCTTTCTTT.

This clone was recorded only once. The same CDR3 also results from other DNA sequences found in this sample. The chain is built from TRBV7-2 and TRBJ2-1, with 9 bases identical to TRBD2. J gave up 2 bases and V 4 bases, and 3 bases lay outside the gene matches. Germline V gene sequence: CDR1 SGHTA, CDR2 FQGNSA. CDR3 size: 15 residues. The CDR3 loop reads CASSSTSGPYNEQFF. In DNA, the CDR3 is TGTGCCAGCAGCTCAACTAGCGGGCCCTACAATGAGCAGTTCTTC.

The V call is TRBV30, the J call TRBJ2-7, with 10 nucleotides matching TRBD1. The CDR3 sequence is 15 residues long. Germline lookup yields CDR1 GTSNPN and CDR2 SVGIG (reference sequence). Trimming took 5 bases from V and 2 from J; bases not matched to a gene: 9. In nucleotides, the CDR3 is TGTGCCTGGGACTTCTCCGGGACAGGGGCCTACGAGCAGTACTTC. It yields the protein CAWDFSGTGAYEQYF.

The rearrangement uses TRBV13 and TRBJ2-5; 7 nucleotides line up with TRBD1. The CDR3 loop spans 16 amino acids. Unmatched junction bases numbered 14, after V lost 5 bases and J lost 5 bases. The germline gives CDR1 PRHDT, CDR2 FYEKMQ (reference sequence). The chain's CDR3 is CASSTPGQNLLETQYF. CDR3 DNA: TGTGCCAGCAGCACGCCGGGACAGAATTTATTGGAGACCCAGTACTTC.

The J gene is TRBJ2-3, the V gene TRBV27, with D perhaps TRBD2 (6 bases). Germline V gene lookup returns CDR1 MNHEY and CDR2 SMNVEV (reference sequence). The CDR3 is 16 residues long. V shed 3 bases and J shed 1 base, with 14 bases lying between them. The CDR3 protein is CASSFRGLDRTDTQYF. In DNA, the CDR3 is TGTGCCAGCAGTTTTCGGGGACTCGACCGCACAGATACGCAGTATTTT.

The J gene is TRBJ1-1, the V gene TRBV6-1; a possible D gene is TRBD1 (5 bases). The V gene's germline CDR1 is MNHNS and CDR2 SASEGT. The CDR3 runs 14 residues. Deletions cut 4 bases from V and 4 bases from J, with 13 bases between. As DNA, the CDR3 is TGTGCCAGCAGTGGACCAGGGATGGGCACTGAAGCTTTCTTT. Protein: CASSGPGMGTEAFF.

CDR3 loop: CASSYTSGSQGELFF. CDR3 nucleotide sequence: TGCGCCAGCAGCTATACTAGCGGGAGCCAAGGGGAGCTGTTTTTT. The chain joins TRBV5-1 to TRBJ2-2; 11 bases match TRBD2. Looked up from germline, CDR1 is SGHRS and CDR2 is YFSETQ. This CDR3 has 15 amino acids. Trimming took 3 bases from V and 8 from J; bases not matched to a gene: 6.

This CDR3 is CASSAPGSGRGEQFF. CDR3 nucleotides: TGTGCCAGCAGCGCGCCCGGGAGCGGGAGAGGTGAGCAGTTCTTC. The genes are TRBV6-5 and TRBJ2-1, with 8 bases that match TRBD2. With V trimmed by 6 bases and J by 9 bases, 13 bases remained unmatched. The CDR3 is 15 residues long. Germline-derived CDR1 and CDR2 are MNHEY and SVGAGI.

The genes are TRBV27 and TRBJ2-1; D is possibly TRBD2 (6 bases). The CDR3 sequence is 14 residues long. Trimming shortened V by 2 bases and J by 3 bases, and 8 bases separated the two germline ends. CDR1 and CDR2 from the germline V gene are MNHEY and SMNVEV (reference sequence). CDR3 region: CASSLAGRYNEQFF. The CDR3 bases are TGTGCCAGCAGTTTAGCGGGGCGCTACAATGAGCAGTTCTTC.

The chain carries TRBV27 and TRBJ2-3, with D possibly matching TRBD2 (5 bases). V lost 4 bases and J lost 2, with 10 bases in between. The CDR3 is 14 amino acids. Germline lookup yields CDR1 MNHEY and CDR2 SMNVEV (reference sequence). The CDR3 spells CASSSPGNTDTQYF. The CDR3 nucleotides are TGTGCCAGCAGTTCCCCCGGGAACACAGATACGCAGTATTTT.

DNA of the CDR3: TGTGCCAGCAGCCCTCGGAGGACAGGGGCCGGCTACAATGAGCAGTTCTTC. The encoded protein is CASSPRRTGAGYNEQFF. The chain joins TRBV11-2 to TRBJ2-1; TRBD1 agrees at 9 bases. The germline CDR1 and CDR2 sequences are SGHAT and FQNNGV. The V segment lost 5 bases and the J segment 3 bases; nucleotides outside the gene matches: 11. The CDR3 is made up of 17 amino acids.

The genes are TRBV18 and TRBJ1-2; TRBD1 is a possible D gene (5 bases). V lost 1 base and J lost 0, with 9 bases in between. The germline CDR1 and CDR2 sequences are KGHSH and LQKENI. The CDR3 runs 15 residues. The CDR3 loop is CASSPQGLANYGYTF. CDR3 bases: TGTGCCAGCTCACCACAGGGGCTAGCTAACTATGGCTACACCTTC.

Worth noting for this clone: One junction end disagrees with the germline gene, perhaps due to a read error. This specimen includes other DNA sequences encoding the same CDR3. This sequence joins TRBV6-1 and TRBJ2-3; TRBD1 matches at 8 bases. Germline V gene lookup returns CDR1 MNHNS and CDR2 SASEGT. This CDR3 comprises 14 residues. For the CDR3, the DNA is TGCGCCAGCAGCGACAGGGGCAGCACAGATACGCAGTATTTT. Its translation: CASSDRGSTDTQYF.

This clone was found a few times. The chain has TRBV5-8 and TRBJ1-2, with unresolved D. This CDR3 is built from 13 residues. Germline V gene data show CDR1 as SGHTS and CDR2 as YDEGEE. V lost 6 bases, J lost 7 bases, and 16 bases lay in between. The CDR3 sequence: CASIWERVAGYTF. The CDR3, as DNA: TGTGCCAGCATTTGGGAGAGGGTTGCTGGCTACACCTTC.

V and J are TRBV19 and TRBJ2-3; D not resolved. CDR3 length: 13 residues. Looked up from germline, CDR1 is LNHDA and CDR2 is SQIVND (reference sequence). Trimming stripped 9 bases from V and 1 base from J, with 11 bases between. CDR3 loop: CARTKQGTDTQYF. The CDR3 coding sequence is TGTGCCAGAACAAAGCAGGGCACAGATACGCAGTATTTT.

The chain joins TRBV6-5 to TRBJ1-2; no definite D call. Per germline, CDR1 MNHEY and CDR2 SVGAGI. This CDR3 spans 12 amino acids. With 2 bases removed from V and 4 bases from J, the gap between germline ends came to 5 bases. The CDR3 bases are TGTGCCAGCAGTTACGGAGGCTATGGCTACACCTTC. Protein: CASSYGGYGYTF.

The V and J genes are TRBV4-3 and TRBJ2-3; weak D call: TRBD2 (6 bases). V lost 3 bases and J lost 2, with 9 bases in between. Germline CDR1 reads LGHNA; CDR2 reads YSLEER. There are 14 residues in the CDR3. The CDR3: CASSHSGYTDTQYF. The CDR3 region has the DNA TGCGCCAGCAGCCATAGCGGTTACACAGATACGCAGTATTTT.

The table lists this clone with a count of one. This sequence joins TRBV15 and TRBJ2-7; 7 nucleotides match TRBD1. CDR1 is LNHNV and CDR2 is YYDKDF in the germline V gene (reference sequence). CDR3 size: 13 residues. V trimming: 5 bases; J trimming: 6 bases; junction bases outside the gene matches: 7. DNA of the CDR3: TGTGCCACCAGCCCAGGACAGGCAGCCGAGCAGTACTTC. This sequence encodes CATSPGQAAEQYF.

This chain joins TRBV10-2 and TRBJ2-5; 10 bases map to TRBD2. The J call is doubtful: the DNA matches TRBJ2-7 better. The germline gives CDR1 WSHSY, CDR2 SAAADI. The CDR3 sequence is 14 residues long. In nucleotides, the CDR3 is TGCGCCAGCAGCCAACTAGCGGGATCCTACGAGCAGTACTTC. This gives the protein CASSQLAGSYEQYF.

The CDR3 nucleotides read TGTGCCAGTTACTCCTCCTATACGAATGAGCAGTTCTTC. Amino acids: CASYSSYTNEQFF. This chain links TRBV6-1 with TRBJ2-1; D call uncertain. V gave up 9 bases and J gave up 7 bases, with 16 bases separating them. CDR3 length: 13 amino acids. Looked up from germline, CDR1 is MNHNS and CDR2 is SASEGT.

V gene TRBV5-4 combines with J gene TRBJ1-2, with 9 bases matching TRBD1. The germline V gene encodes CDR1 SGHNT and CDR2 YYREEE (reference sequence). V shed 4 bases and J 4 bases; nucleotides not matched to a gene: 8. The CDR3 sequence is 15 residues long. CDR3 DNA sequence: TGTGCCAGCAGCATGGGACAGGGTATCTCCTATGGCTACACCTTC. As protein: CASSMGQGISYGYTF.

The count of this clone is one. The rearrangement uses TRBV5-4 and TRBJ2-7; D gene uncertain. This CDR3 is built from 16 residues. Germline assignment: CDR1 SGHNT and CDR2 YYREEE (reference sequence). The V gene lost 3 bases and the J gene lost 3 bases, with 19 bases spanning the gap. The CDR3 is CASSSIVGTVLYEQYF. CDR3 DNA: TGTGCCAGCAGCTCCATCGTTGGTACAGTACTCTACGAGCAGTACTTC.

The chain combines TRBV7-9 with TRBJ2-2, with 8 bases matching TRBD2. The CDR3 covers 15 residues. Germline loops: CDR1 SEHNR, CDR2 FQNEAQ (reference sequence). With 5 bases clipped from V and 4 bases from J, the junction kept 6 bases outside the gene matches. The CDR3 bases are TGTGCCAGCAGCCCCCCCCGGGGGGGCACCGGGGAGCTGTTTTTT. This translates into CASSPPRGGTGELFF.